This is a list of T cell receptor beta chains from one sample in a study of response to subunit inactivated influenza vaccine. In TCRdb, the RT-PCR reads were re-called with MiXCR into one record per CDR3 protein. This sample has 530,000 or so distinct CDR3 sequences; around 11% occur once, and the top ten carry 10%. This sample comprised PBMCs from blood, obtained on the day of vaccination. The receptors were gathered from a man aged 50 to 59 who received an inactivated influenza vaccine. Both conserved end residues are part of each CDR3. A D gene is named only where the DNA matches it firmly. Not all rows give a size; the values are once, few, many and, for expanded clones, a class.

>TRBV29-1|many|TRBJ1-1|.
CSVEVGMNTEAFF
TGCAGCGTTGAGGTTGGGATGAACACTGAAGCTTTCTTT
>TRBV9|many|TRBJ2-2|.
CASSTKNTGELFF
TGTGCCAGCAGCACCAAGAACACCGGGGAGCTGTTTTTT
>TRBV2|.|TRBJ2-1|.
CASSELRGAGNEQFF
TGTGCCAGCAGTGAATTAAGGGGGGCCGGCAATGAGCAGTTCTTC
>TRBV7-9|many|TRBJ2-3|TRBD1
CASSLAGTAPTDTQYF
TGTGCCAGCAGCTTAGCCGGGACAGCCCCCACAGATACGCAGTATTTT
>TRBV7-2|many|TRBJ1-5|.
CASSLASGTNQPQHF
TGTGCCAGCAGCTTAGCGTCGGGGACCAATCAGCCCCAGCATTTT
>TRBV20-1|.|TRBJ2-5|.
CSARHPWAAAGETQYF
TGCAGTGCTAGACATCCCTGGGCAGCCGCCGGGGAGACCCAGTACTTC
>TRBV30|.|TRBJ1-2|.
CAWSEAGRYGYTF
TGTGCCTGGAGTGAAGCGGGCCGCTATGGCTACACCTTC
>TRBV28|many|TRBJ1-1|.
CASTGGPNQGNEAFF
TGTGCCAGCACTGGCGGACCAAATCAGGGCAATGAAGCTTTCTTT
>TRBV5-1|.|TRBJ2-7|TRBD1
CASSPAPDRALHEQYF
TGCGCCAGCAGCCCCGCCCCGGACAGGGCTTTACACGAGCAGTACTTC
>TRBV7-2|few|TRBJ2-5|TRBD2
CASSLVRFGGSGETQYF
TGTGCCAGCAGCTTAGTTCGTTTCGGCGGGAGCGGGGAGACCCAGTACTTC
>TRBV15|.|TRBJ2-5|.
CATSRVSVQETQYF
TGTGCCACCAGCAGAGTCTCTGTTCAAGAGACCCAGTACTTC
>TRBV21-1|many|TRBJ2-3|.
CASSQTSGVIFSSLRVTDTQYF
TGTGCCAGCTCCCAGACTAGCGGGGTGATTTTTTCTAGTTTACGGGTCACAGATACGCAGTATTTT
>TRBV9|many|TRBJ2-2|.
CASSVGTGELFF
TGTGCCAGCAGCGTAGGTACCGGGGAGCTGTTTTTT
>TRBV24-1|many|TRBJ2-5|.
CATSDPGRVGETQYF
TGTGCCACCAGTGATCCAGGTCGGGTCGGTGAGACCCAGTACTTC
>TRBV11-1|.|TRBJ2-5|TRBD1
CASRNRPGQGREKETQYF
TGTGCCAGCAGGAATCGTCCAGGACAGGGGAGGGAGAAGGAGACCCAGTACTTC
>TRBV4-2|few|TRBJ2-1|.
CASSQGRPGISYNEQFF
TGTGCCAGCAGCCAAGGTCGTCCAGGGATATCCTACAATGAGCAGTTCTTC
>TRBV3-1|.|TRBJ2-4|TRBD2
CASSQDRAGGGKAKNIQYF
TGTGCCAGCAGCCAAGATAGGGCGGGGGGAGGTAAAGCCAAAAACATTCAGTACTTC
>TRBV12-3/TRBV12-4|.|TRBJ2-1|TRBD2
CASSRTSGGAYNEQFF
TGTGCCAGCAGCCGGACTAGCGGGGGGGCTTACAATGAGCAGTTCTTC
>TRBV24-1|few|TRBJ2-7|TRBD1
CATRGTGSAREQYF
TGTGCCACCAGGGGGACAGGGTCAGCTCGCGAGCAGTACTTC
>TRBV18|few|TRBJ2-2|.
CASSPRRQGHTGELFF
TGTGCCAGCTCACCACGCCGGCAGGGTCACACCGGGGAGCTGTTTTTT
>TRBV11-2|few|TRBJ1-2|.
CASSLDWKGRVNGYTF
TGTGCCAGCAGCTTAGATTGGAAGGGGAGGGTTAATGGCTACACCTTC
>TRBV21-1|.|TRBJ2-1|.
CASHSHPVREQFF
TGTGCCAGTCACTCCCACCCCGTGAGGGAGCAGTTCTTC
>TRBV6-5|.|TRBJ2-7|TRBD1
CASSYIRTGAGEQYF
TGTGCCAGCAGTTACATAAGGACAGGGGCAGGCGAGCAGTACTTC
>TRBV4-1|few|TRBJ2-7|.
CASSQDQGLYEQYF
TGCGCCAGCAGCCAAGATCAGGGTCTCTACGAGCAGTACTTC
>TRBV29-1|few|TRBJ2-7|.
CSVEGGQGGSYEQYF
TGCAGCGTTGAAGGGGGGCAGGGGGGAAGCTACGAGCAGTACTTC
>TRBV7-8|few|TRBJ2-7|TRBD2
CASSPMGGSREQYF
TGTGCCAGCAGCCCCATGGGCGGGAGTCGCGAGCAGTACTTC
>TRBV5-1|.|TRBJ2-3|.
CASSPGTIYGSTDTQYF
TGCGCCAGCAGCCCGGGGACGATCTATGGTAGCACAGATACGCAGTATTTT
>TRBV28|.|TRBJ2-1|TRBD2
CASSRPQGLAPRGEQFF
TGTGCCAGCAGCCGCCCCCAGGGACTAGCGCCAAGGGGTGAGCAGTTCTTC
>TRBV7-2|few|TRBJ1-2|TRBD1
CASSLGQGGNYGYTF
TGTGCCAGCAGCCTAGGACAGGGCGGGAACTATGGCTACACCTTC
>TRBV2|few|TRBJ2-6|TRBD1
CASRPGTGRGANVLTF
TGTGCCAGCAGGCCAGGGACAGGTCGAGGGGCCAACGTCCTGACTTTC
>TRBV12-3/TRBV12-4|.|TRBJ2-2|.
CASGPAARGSGELFF
TGTGCCAGCGGCCCGGCAGCCCGAGGGTCCGGGGAGCTGTTTTTT
>TRBV7-9|few|TRBJ2-1|.
CASSFLGANEQFF
TGTGCCAGCAGCTTTTTAGGGGCCAATGAGCAGTTCTTC
>TRBV14|few|TRBJ2-1|.
CASSQAFSRGSYNEQFF
TGTGCCAGCAGCCAAGCTTTCTCCAGGGGCTCCTACAATGAGCAGTTCTTC
>TRBV27|few|TRBJ2-2|.
CASSFRPNTGELFF
TGTGCCAGCAGTTTTCGGCCGAACACCGGGGAGCTGTTTTTT
>TRBV25-1|few|TRBJ1-6|.
CASSSGGGSPLHF
TGTGCCAGCAGTTCGGGTGGAGGTTCACCCCTCCACTTT
>TRBV4-3|few|TRBJ2-7|.
CASSRGLHSYEQYF
TGCGCCAGCAGCCGAGGACTACACTCCTACGAGCAGTACTTC
>TRBV4-2|many|TRBJ2-1|.
CASSRLRQLNEQFF
TGTGCCAGCAGCCGTTTACGACAGTTAAATGAGCAGTTCTTC
>TRBV5-1|many|TRBJ2-1|TRBD2
CASSLTSGGTYNEQFF
TGCGCCAGCAGCTTGACCAGCGGGGGAACCTACAATGAGCAGTTCTTC
>TRBV4-1|.|TRBJ1-1|TRBD1
CASSRGQRNTEAFF
TGCGCCAGCAGCCGGGGACAGAGGAACACTGAAGCTTTCTTT
>TRBV6-5|few|TRBJ1-2|TRBD1
CASSYSPGGNGYTF
TGTGCCAGCAGTTACTCCCCAGGGGGGAATGGCTACACCTTC
>TRBV6-1|few|TRBJ2-7|.
CASSQSGRGYEQYF
TGTGCCAGCAGCCAGAGCGGCAGGGGCTACGAGCAGTACTTC
>TRBV2|.|TRBJ2-1|.
CASERTDTYNEQFF
TGTGCCAGCGAAAGGACAGATACCTACAATGAGCAGTTCTTC
>TRBV7-8|few|TRBJ2-7|.
CASSSLTGPYEQYF
TGTGCCAGCAGCTCCCTGACCGGGCCCTACGAGCAGTACTTC
>TRBV30|few|TRBJ1-1|.
CAWRAGYDWEAFF
TGTGCCTGGAGGGCAGGGTATGATTGGGAAGCTTTCTTT
>TRBV20-1|.|TRBJ1-5|.
CSAITGGSNQPQHF
TGCAGTGCTATAACCGGAGGGAGCAATCAGCCCCAGCATTTT
>TRBV14|many|TRBJ2-1|.
CASSQGGAQRVYNEQFF
TGTGCCAGCAGCCAAGGAGGTGCACAGCGCGTTTACAATGAGCAGTTCTTC
>TRBV7-2|.|TRBJ1-1|.
CASSLGHNTVLEAFF
TGTGCCAGCAGCTTAGGACATAACACAGTACTTGAAGCTTTCTTT
>TRBV7-6|many|TRBJ2-1|TRBD2
CASSLGLASRGNEQFF
TGTGCCAGCAGCTTAGGACTAGCGTCGAGGGGCAATGAGCAGTTCTTC
>TRBV10-3|few|TRBJ2-1|TRBD2
CAISAPPASGRASEQFF
TGTGCCATCAGTGCCCCACCCGCTAGCGGGAGGGCCAGTGAGCAGTTCTTC